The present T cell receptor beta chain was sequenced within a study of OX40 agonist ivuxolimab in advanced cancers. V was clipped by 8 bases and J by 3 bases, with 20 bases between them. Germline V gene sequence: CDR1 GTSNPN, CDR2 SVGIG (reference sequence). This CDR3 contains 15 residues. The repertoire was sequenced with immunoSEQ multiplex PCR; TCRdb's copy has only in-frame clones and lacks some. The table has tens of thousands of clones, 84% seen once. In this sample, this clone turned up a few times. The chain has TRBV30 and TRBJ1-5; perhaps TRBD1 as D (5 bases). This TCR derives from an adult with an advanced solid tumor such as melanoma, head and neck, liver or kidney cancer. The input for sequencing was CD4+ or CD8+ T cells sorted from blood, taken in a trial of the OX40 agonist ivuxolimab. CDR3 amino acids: CARSIGAGINQPQHF. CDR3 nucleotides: TGTGCCCGGTCCATCGGGGCAGGGATCAATCAGCCCCAGCATTTT.